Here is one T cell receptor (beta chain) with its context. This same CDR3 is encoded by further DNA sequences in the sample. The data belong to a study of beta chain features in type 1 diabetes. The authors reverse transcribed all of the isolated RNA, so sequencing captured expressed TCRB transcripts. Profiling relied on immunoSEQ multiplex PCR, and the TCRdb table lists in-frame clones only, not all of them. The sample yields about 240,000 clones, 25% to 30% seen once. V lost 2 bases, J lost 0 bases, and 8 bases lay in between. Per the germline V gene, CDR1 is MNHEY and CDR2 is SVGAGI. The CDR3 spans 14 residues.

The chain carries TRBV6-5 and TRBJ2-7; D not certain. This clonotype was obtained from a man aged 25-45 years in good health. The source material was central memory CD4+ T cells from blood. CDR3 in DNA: TGTGCCAGCAGTTACCAACGGGCCTCCTACGAGCAGTACTTC. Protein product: CASSYQRASYEQYF.